This T cell receptor beta chain was observed in a study of early T cells in non-severe SARS-CoV-2 infection (dated by TCRdb to 2020 to 2023). Regarding the study in general: Because TCR sequencing was done on bulk RNA from unsorted whole blood, the alpha and beta chains could not be paired.

What the work shows at the level of the full study, not this receptor alone: VDJdb matching was skewed toward anti-spike CD8 responses and likely underestimated virus-specific expansions by missing private and CD4 specificities.

The study was a case-control design nested within a healthcare worker cohort in London, UK, with weekly nasopharyngeal swab PCR tests and blood sampling. Healthcare workers were recruited during the week of the UK lockdown, between 23 and 31 March 2020, and followed weekly for up to roughly 15 weeks. The table lists this clonotype with a few counts. The clone's antigen remains unknown. Base qualities are missing; no much larger clone stands one base away. The germline V gene encodes CDR1 MNHEY and CDR2 SVGEGT. V loses 7 bases, J loses 0 bases, and the germline ends lie 9 bases apart. From the cysteine through the phenylalanine, the CDR3 covers 14 amino acids. The entry retains the CDR3 DNA only, 42 bases that are in frame from base 1. The library was obtained by 5' RACE. Sequencer: NextSeq 500. Unique molecular identifiers were attached to individual cDNA molecules in the TCR library protocol so that sequencing error and PCR bias could be corrected. Both TCR alpha and beta chains were sequenced, and tight co-correlation was observed between alpha and beta sequence abundances in each sample. As for the authors' bioinformatics: Decombinator V4 was used to perform V gene, J gene and CDR3 annotation of TCR sequences. TCRs were defined as expanded if a significant change between any two time points was detected under a Poisson model with p below 0.0001. TCR abundances were normalised to the total number of TCRs sequenced per sample and were expressed as counts per million. MAIT TCRs were defined by TRAV1-2 paired with TRAJ12, TRAJ20 or TRAJ33, and iNKT TCRs by TRAV10 paired with TRAJ18. A search of VDJdb, accessed on 1 November 2021, was run for TCRs annotated to CMV, EBV and SARS-CoV-2, with TCRs annotated for multiple antigens excluded. TCRdb reprocessing: public reads trimmed at Q25 with fastp, clones called with MiXCR, in-frame beta chains kept. Merged by CDR3 protein, the rows form single entries marked with the most common genes and DNA. The V and J calls reflect TCRdb's pipeline rather than the authors' work. The sample table shows approximately 33,000 distinct CDR3 sequences, and 3.9% are seen once. The ten largest clones capture 9% to 10% of the sample.

Material: whole blood. This clonotype was obtained from an adult who was a healthcare worker with PCR-confirmed SARS-CoV-2 infection or an uninfected control (not recorded which). Recombination connected TRBV6-2 or TRBV6-3 to TRBJ2-2; the D region possibly corresponds to TRBD2 (5 bases align). Here is the DNA: TGTGCCAGCAAGACGGGGACGAACACCGGGGAGCTGTTTTTT. The translation is CASKTGTNTGELFF.